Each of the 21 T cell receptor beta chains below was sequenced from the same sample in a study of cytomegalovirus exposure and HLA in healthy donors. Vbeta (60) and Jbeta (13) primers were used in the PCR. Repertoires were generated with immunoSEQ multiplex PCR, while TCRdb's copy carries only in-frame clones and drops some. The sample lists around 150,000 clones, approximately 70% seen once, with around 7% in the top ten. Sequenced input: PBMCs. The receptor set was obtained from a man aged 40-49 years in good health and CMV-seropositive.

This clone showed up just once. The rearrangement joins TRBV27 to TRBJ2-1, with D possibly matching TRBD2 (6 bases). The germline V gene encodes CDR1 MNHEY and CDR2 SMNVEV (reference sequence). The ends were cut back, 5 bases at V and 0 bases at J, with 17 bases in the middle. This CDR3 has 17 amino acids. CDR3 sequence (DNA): TGTGCCAGCAGTCCTTACCTAGCGACCAGCTCCTACAATGAGCAGTTCTTC. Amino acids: CASSPYLATSSYNEQFF.

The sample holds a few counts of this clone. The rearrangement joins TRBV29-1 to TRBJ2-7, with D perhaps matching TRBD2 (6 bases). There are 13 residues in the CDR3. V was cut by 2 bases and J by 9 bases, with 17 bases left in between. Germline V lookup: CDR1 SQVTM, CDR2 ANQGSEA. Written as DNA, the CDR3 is TGCAGCGTTGAAAGTTCAGTCGGGGGAGGGCAGTACTTC. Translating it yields CSVESSVGGGQYF.

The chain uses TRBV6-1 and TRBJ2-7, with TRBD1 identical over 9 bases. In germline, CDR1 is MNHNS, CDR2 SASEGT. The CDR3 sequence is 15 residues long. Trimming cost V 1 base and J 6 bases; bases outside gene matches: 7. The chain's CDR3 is CASSEVGQGWSEQYF. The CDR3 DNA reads TGTGCCAGCAGTGAAGTGGGACAGGGATGGTCCGAGCAGTACTTC.

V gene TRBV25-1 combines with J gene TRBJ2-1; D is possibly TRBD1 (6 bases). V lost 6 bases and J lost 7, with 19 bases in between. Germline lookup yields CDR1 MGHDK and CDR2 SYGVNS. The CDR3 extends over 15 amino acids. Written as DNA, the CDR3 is TGTGCCAGCAGACCCGACAGGACCTTGAGGAATGAGCAGTTCTTC. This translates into CASRPDRTLRNEQFF.

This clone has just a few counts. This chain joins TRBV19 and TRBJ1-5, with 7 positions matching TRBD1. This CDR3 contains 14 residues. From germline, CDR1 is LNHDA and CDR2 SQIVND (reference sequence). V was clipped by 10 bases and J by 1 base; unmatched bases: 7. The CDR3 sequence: CATSDRASNQPQHF. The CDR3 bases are TGTGCCACCTCCGACAGGGCCAGCAATCAGCCCCAGCATTTT.

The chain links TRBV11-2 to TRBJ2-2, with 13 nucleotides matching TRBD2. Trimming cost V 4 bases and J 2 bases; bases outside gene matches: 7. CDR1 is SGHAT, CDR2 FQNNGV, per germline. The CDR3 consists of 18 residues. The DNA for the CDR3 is TGTGCCAGCAGCTGGGGGACTAGCGGGGAGAAAAACACCGGGGAGCTGTTTTTT. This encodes CASSWGTSGEKNTGELFF.

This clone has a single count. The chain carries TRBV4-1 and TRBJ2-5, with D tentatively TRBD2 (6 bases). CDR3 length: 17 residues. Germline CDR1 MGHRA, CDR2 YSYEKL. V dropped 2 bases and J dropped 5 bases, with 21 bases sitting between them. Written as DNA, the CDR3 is TGCGCCAGCAGCCAAATCTTGGGGGGAATAGTAGTGGAGACCCAGTACTTC. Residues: CASSQILGGIVVETQYF.

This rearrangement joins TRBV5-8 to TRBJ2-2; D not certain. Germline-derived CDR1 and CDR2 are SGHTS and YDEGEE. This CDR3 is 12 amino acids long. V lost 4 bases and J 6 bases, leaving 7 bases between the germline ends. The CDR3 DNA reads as TGTGCCAGCAGCCGCGCCGCCGGGGAGCTGTTTTTT. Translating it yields CASSRAAGELFF. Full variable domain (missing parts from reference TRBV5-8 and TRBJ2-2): EAGVTQSPTHLIKTRGQQATLRCSPISGHTSVYWYQQALGLGLQFLLWYDEGEERNRGNFPPRFSGRQFPNYSSELNVNALELEDSALYLCASSRAAGELFFGEGSRLTVL.

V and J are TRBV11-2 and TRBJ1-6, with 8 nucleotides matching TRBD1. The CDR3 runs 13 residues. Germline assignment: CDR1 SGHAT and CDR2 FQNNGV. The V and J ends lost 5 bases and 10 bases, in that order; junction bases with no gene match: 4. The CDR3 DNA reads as TGTGCCAGCAGCCCGACAGGGGAATCACCCCTCCACTTT. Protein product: CASSPTGESPLHF. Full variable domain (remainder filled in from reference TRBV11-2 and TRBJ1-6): EAGVAQSPRYKIIEKRQSVAFWCNPISGHATLYWYQQILGQGPKLLIQFQNNGVVDDSQLPKDRFSAERLKGVDSTLKIQPAKLEDSAVYLCASSPTGESPLHFGNGTRLTVT.

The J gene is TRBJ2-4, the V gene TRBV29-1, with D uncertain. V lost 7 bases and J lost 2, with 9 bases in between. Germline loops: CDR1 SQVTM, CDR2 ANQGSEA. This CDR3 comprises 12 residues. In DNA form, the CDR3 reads TGCAGCGCCGACATATCCAAAAACATTCAGTACTTC. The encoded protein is CSADISKNIQYF.

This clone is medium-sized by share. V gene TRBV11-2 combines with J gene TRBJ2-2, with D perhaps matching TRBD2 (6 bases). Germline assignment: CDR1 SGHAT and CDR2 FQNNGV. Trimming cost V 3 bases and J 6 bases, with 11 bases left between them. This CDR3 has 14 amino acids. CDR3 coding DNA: TGTGCCAGCAGCTTCCTCAGGGAGGCCGGGGAGCTGTTTTTT. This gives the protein CASSFLREAGELFF.

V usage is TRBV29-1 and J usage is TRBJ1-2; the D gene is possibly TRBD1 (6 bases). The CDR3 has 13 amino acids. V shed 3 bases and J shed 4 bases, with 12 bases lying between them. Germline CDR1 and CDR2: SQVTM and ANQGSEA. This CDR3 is CSVDPGVSYGYTF. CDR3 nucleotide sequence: TGCAGCGTTGATCCAGGGGTGTCCTATGGCTACACCTTC.

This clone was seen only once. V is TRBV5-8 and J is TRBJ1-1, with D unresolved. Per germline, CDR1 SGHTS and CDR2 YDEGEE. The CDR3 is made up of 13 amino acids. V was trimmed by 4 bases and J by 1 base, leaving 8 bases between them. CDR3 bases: TGTGCCAGCAGCCCGACTCCGAACACTGAAGCTTTCTTT. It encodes CASSPTPNTEAFF.

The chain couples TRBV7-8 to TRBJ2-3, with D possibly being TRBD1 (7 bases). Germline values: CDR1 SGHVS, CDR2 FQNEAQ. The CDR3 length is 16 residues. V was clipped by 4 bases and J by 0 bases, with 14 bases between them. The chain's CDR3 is CASSSRTGGSTDTQYF. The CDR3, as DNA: TGTGCCAGCAGCTCCCGGACAGGAGGGAGCACAGATACGCAGTATTTT. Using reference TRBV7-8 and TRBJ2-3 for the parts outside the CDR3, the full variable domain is GAGVSQSPRYKVAKRGQDVALRCDPISGHVSLFWYQQALGQGPEFLTYFQNEAQLDKSGLPSDRFFAERPEGSVSTLKIQRTQQEDSAVYLCASSSRTGGSTDTQYFGPGTRLTVL.

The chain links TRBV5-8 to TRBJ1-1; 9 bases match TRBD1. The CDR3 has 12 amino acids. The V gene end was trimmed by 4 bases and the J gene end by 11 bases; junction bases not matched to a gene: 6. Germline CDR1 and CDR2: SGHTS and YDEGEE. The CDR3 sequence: CASSPGQGWAFF. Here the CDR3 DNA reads TGTGCCAGCAGCCCGGGACAGGGATGGGCTTTCTTT.

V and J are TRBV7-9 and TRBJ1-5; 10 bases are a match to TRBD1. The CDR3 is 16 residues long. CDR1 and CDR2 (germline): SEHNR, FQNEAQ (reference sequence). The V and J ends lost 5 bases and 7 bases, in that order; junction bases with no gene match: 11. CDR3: CASSPLWGQGNQPQHF. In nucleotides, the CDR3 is TGTGCCAGCAGCCCACTCTGGGGACAGGGGAACCAGCCCCAGCATTTT.

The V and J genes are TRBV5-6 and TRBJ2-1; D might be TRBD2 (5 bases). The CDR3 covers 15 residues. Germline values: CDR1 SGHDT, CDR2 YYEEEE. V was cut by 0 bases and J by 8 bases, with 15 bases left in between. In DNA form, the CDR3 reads TGTGCCAGCAGCTTGGGGCCTAGAGGGTCCCATGAGCAGTTCTTC. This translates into CASSLGPRGSHEQFF. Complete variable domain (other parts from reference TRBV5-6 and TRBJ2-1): DAGVTQSPTHLIKTRGQQVTLRCSPKSGHDTVSWYQQALGQGPQFIFQYYEEEERQRGNFPDRFSGHQFPNYSSELNVNALLLGDSALYLCASSLGPRGSHEQFFGPGTRLTVL.

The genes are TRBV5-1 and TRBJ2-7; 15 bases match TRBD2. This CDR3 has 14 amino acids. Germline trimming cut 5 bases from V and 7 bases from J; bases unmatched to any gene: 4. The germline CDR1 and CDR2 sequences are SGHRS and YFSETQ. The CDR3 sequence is CASRWTSGGGEQYF. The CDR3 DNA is TGCGCCAGCAGATGGACTAGCGGGGGGGGAGAGCAGTACTTC. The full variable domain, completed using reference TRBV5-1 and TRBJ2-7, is KAGVTQTPRYLIKTRGQQVTLSCSPISGHRSVSWYQQTPGQGLQFLFEYFSETQRNKGNFPGRFSGRQFSNSRSEMNVSTLELGDSALYLCASRWTSGGGEQYFGPGTRLTVT.

CDR3 protein: CASSTFATNEKLFF. The DNA of the CDR3 is TGTGCCAGCAGTACATTTGCAACTAATGAAAAACTGTTTTTT. This chain connects TRBV27 to TRBJ1-4; no firm D call. The length of the CDR3 is 14 residues. The germline V and J ends were trimmed by 5 bases and 0 bases, with 7 bases remaining between them. Germline CDR1 is MNHEY and CDR2 is SMNVEV (reference sequence).

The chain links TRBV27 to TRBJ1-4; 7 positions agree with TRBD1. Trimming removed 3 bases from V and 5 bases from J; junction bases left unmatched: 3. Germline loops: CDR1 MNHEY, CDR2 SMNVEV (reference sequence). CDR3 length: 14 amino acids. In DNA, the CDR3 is TGTGCCAGCAGTTTTAGAGGGGGCAATGAAAAACTGTTTTTT. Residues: CASSFRGGNEKLFF. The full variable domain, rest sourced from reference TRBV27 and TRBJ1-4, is EAQVTQNPRYLITVTGKKLTVTCSQNMNHEYMSWYRQDPGLGLRQIYYSMNVEVTDKGDVPEGYKVSRKEKRNFPLILESPSPNQTSLYFCASSFRGGNEKLFFGSGTQLSVL.

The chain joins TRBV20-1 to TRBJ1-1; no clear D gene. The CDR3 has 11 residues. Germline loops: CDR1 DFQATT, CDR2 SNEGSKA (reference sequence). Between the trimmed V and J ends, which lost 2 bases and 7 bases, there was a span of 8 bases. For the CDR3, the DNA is TGCAGTGCTAGATTCGGGGTTGAAGCTTTCTTT. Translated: CSARFGVEAFF.